One sample yielded the 23 T cell receptor beta chains listed below, sequenced in a study of cytomegalovirus exposure and HLA in healthy donors. 60 Vbeta and 13 Jbeta primers were used in PCR. Clones were sequenced by immunoSEQ multiplex PCR, and TCRdb holds only the in-frame ones, with some missing. Of 150,000 to 200,000 clones detected, around 80% appear once; the ten largest clones hold about 11%. Sequencing input: PBMCs. The receptors originated from a man younger than 35 in good health and CMV-seropositive.

To note about this clone: The junction departs from germline at one end; a sequencing error may be responsible. The chain uses TRBV7-9 and TRBJ2-2; tentative D call: TRBD2 (5 bases). The germline V gene encodes CDR1 SEHNR and CDR2 FQNEAQ (reference sequence). There are 14 residues in the CDR3. As DNA, the CDR3 is TGTGCCAGCAGTTTAGCCGAGGGAACCGGGGAGCTGTTTTTT. This sequence encodes CASSLAEGTGELFF.

This clone was seen a handful of times. J is TRBJ2-1 and V is TRBV19, with D maybe TRBD1 (5 bases). The V gene's germline CDR1 is LNHDA and CDR2 SQIVND (reference sequence). Trimming took 5 bases from V and 3 from J, leaving 14 bases between them. The CDR3 covers 15 residues. CDR3 region: CASSESWTRYNEQFF. In DNA, the CDR3 is TGTGCCAGTAGTGAATCCTGGACACGCTACAATGAGCAGTTCTTC.

The rearrangement joins TRBV5-4 to TRBJ2-7; the match to TRBD2 covers 8 bases. The V segment lost 3 bases and the J segment 3 bases; nucleotides outside the gene matches: 2. From germline, CDR1 is SGHNT and CDR2 YYREEE (reference sequence). The CDR3 covers 13 residues. CDR3 sequence: CASSSGTSYEQYF. The CDR3 DNA is TGTGCCAGCAGCTCCGGGACTAGCTACGAGCAGTACTTC. The complete variable domain, with remaining parts taken from reference TRBV5-4 and TRBJ2-7, reads ETGVTQSPTHLIKTRGQQVTLRCSSQSGHNTVSWYQQALGQGPQFIFQYYREEENGRGNFPPRFSGLQFPNYSSELNVNALELDDSALYLCASSSGTSYEQYFGPGTRLTVT.

V usage is TRBV28 and J usage is TRBJ2-7, with D possibly matching TRBD2 (5 bases). Trimming removed 5 bases from V and 3 bases from J, with 11 bases in between. CDR3 length: 13 residues. CDR1 and CDR2 (germline): MDHEN, SYDVKM. CDR3 amino acids: CASSGGTHYEQYF. The CDR3 DNA is TGTGCCAGCAGTGGAGGCACACACTACGAGCAGTACTTC.

The chain is built from TRBV7-2 and TRBJ2-3, with D tentatively TRBD2 (6 bases). V was trimmed by 1 base and J by 2 bases, leaving 13 bases between them. There are 16 residues in the CDR3. Germline values: CDR1 SGHTA, CDR2 FQGNSA. The CDR3 loop reads CASSLDPGANTDTQYF. As DNA, the CDR3 is TGTGCCAGCAGCTTAGACCCGGGAGCAAACACAGATACGCAGTATTTT.

This clone was found once. This rearrangement joins TRBV15 to TRBJ2-3; 9 positions match TRBD2. The germline CDR1 and CDR2 sequences are LNHNV and YYDKDF (reference sequence). This CDR3 comprises 14 residues. J gave up 5 bases and V 8 bases, and 8 bases lay outside the gene matches. In nucleotides, the CDR3 is TGTGCCACCTGGCGGGGGGGGGCGGTAGATACGCAGTATTTT. Its protein is CATWRGGAVDTQYF.

The V call is TRBV6-6, the J call TRBJ1-4, with D maybe TRBD1 (5 bases). Trimming shortened V by 2 bases and J by 8 bases, and 12 bases separated the two germline ends. Germline V gives CDR1 MNHNY, CDR2 SVGAGI (reference sequence). CDR3 size: 14 residues. The CDR3 is CASSYVGGDEKLFF. DNA of the CDR3: TGTGCCAGCAGTTACGTGGGGGGTGACGAAAAACTGTTTTTT.

A note on this clone: Since the CDR3 does not end with the conserved phenylalanine or tryptophan, this likely comes from a read error. No DNA is shown, since the ends of the CDR3 on it are uncertain; the CDR3 is the one TCRdb lists. The chain recombines TRBV9 with TRBJ2-7; the table names TRBD1, a call not compared with the DNA. The CDR3 contains 12 residues when both ends are counted. Per the germline V gene, CDR1 is SGDLS and CDR2 is YYNGEE. Here the CDR3 reads CASSSPGGAKSS.

In DNA form, the CDR3 reads TGTGCCATCAGGGTAGCGGGACCGCGGGGCGGTGAGCAGTTCTTC. It yields the protein CAIRVAGPRGGEQFF. The V call is TRBV10-3, the J call TRBJ2-1, with 8 bases matching TRBD2. V lost 6 bases, J lost 9 bases, and 13 bases stayed unmatched. The CDR3 is made up of 15 amino acids. Germline V gives CDR1 ENHRY, CDR2 SYGVKD.

Notes on this clone: The sample contains more than one DNA sequence encoding this CDR3. The J gene is TRBJ2-7, the V gene TRBV28; D perhaps matches TRBD2 (6 bases). V dropped 4 bases and J dropped 1 base, with 17 bases sitting between them. This CDR3 is 16 amino acids long. Germline V CDR1 and CDR2: MDHEN, SYDVKM. This CDR3 is CASSSLGGAKSYEQYF. CDR3 DNA sequence: TGTGCCAGCAGTTCTCTGGGGGGAGCTAAGTCCTACGAGCAGTACTTC.

V gene TRBV7-9 combines with J gene TRBJ2-5; weak D call: TRBD2 (5 bases). V was shortened by 1 base and J by 2 bases, with 8 bases between the two germline ends. There are 14 residues in the CDR3. Per germline, CDR1 SEHNR and CDR2 FQNEAQ (reference sequence). The CDR3 DNA is TGTGCCAGCAGCTTAGTACCGGGGCAAGAGACCCAGTACTTC. This encodes CASSLVPGQETQYF.

This chain connects TRBV9 to TRBJ1-1; no firm D call. From germline, CDR1 is SGDLS and CDR2 YYNGEE. This CDR3 region has 13 residues. The V and J ends lost 0 bases and 5 bases respectively, with 8 bases between them. CDR3 loop: CASSVEAETEAFF. DNA of the CDR3: TGTGCCAGCAGCGTAGAAGCTGAGACTGAAGCTTTCTTT.

Comments on this clone: This CDR3 fails to terminate in the conserved phenylalanine or tryptophan, so it likely reflects a read error. This chain uses TRBV5-1 with TRBJ2-2; D ambiguous. Germline lookup yields CDR1 SGHRS and CDR2 YFSETQ. The CDR3 has 15 residues. Trimming pared 4 bases from V and 2 bases from J, leaving 12 bases between. CDR3 region: CASSLSNTNTGELFL. CDR3 in DNA: TGCGCCAGCAGCCTTTCAAACACAAACACCGGGGAGCTGTTTTTG.

V gene TRBV7-9 combines with J gene TRBJ2-5; TRBD2 matches 10 bases. The last part of the DNA fits TRBJ2-7 better; the J call may be wrong. The germline CDR1 and CDR2 sequences are SEHNR and FQNEAQ (reference sequence). The CDR3 has 14 amino acids. The CDR3 DNA reads TGTGCCAGCAGCTTAGCTAGCGGGAGGTACGAGCAGTACTTC. The encoded protein is CASSLASGRYEQYF.

The chain joins TRBV29-1 to TRBJ2-4; 10 nucleotides match TRBD2. The CDR3 covers 17 residues. CDR1 is SQVTM, CDR2 ANQGSEA, per germline. The V segment lost 4 bases and the J segment 0 bases; nucleotides outside the gene matches: 9. CDR3 nucleotide sequence: TGCAGCGTTGCGGGACTAGCGACCCATCTAGCCAAAAACATTCAGTACTTC. Its protein is CSVAGLATHLAKNIQYF.

The CDR3 region has the DNA TGTGCCAGTACCAGTTTTAGGGGAGGCGGTCAGCCCCAGCATTTT. This encodes CASTSFRGGGQPQHF. The V call is TRBV19, the J call TRBJ1-5, with D maybe TRBD1 (5 bases). The CDR3 has 15 residues. V was shortened by 7 bases and J by 6 bases, with 19 bases between the two germline ends. Germline V lookup: CDR1 LNHDA, CDR2 SQIVND (reference sequence).

The chain carries TRBV19 and TRBJ2-6; no firm D call. The V gene lost 5 bases and the J gene lost 2 bases, with 10 bases spanning the gap. CDR1 and CDR2 (germline): LNHDA, SQIVND (reference sequence). The CDR3 consists of 15 residues. In nucleotides, the CDR3 is TGTGCCAGTAGTTCTACGAGTACTGGGGCCAACGTCCTGACTTTC. Encoded protein: CASSSTSTGANVLTF.

This clone was observed a single time. The CDR3 region is CASSLVGDAEAFF. The DNA for the CDR3 is TGTGCCAGCAGCCTAGTGGGAGACGCTGAAGCTTTCTTT. This sequence joins TRBV11-3 and TRBJ1-1, with D hard to call. This CDR3 is built from 13 residues. V was clipped by 5 bases and J by 6 bases, with 13 bases between them. Germline CDR1 is SGHNT and CDR2 is YENEEA.

This chain uses TRBV19 with TRBJ1-2; 7 bases are a match to TRBD1. J gave up 1 base and V 2 bases, and 4 bases lay outside the gene matches. CDR3 size: 15 residues. Germline CDR1 is LNHDA and CDR2 is SQIVND (reference sequence). The CDR3: CASSIRDSRNYGYTF. Here the CDR3 DNA reads TGTGCCAGTAGTATACGGGACAGTCGTAACTATGGCTACACCTTC.

The chain recombines TRBV4-1 with TRBJ2-7; 9 bases align to TRBD1. Germline V gene lookup returns CDR1 MGHRA and CDR2 YSYEKL. Losses at the gene ends were 4 bases for V and 4 bases for J; bases not matched to a gene: 5. This CDR3 is built from 14 residues. CDR3 DNA: TGCGCCAGCAGCCCTGCGACAGGGGGTTACGAGCAGTACTTC. It specifies CASSPATGGYEQYF.

This rearrangement joins TRBV5-1 to TRBJ2-3, with 7 bases lining up with TRBD2. Trimming took 2 bases from V and 1 from J; bases not matched to a gene: 4. CDR1 and CDR2 (germline): SGHRS, YFSETQ. The CDR3 runs to 15 residues. The CDR3 protein is CASSLERDGTDTQYF. CDR3 DNA: TGCGCCAGCAGCTTAGAGCGGGACGGCACAGATACGCAGTATTTT. The full variable domain, with the rest looked up from reference TRBV5-1 and TRBJ2-3, is KAGVTQTPRYLIKTRGQQVTLSCSPISGHRSVSWYQQTPGQGLQFLFEYFSETQRNKGNFPGRFSGRQFSNSRSEMNVSTLELGDSALYLCASSLERDGTDTQYFGPGTRLTVL.

In the case of this clone: One end of the junction varies from germline; a read error may be responsible. V usage is TRBV2 and J usage is TRBJ2-7, with D perhaps TRBD1 (5 bases). The germline V gene encodes CDR1 SNHLY and CDR2 FYNNEI. The CDR3 contains 12 residues. Here the CDR3 DNA reads TGTGCCAGCGGTGACAGTACCTACGAGCAGTACTTC. Residues: CASGDSTYEQYF. Based on the CDR3 plus reference TRBV2 and TRBJ2-7, the full variable domain is EPEVTQTPSHQVTQMGQEVILRCVPISNHLYFYWYRQILGQKVEFLVSFYNNEISEKSEIFDDQFSVERPDGSNFTLKIRSTKLEDSAMYFCASGDSTYEQYFGPGTRLTVT.

This chain connects TRBV7-9 to TRBJ2-7; 8 bases are a match to TRBD2. The CDR3 loop spans 15 amino acids. CDR1 is SEHNR, CDR2 FQNEAQ, per germline (reference sequence). The V gene end was trimmed by 4 bases and the J gene end by 1 base; junction bases not matched to a gene: 6. The CDR3 spells CASSSSGRASYEQYF. Here the CDR3 DNA reads TGTGCCAGCAGCTCCAGCGGGAGAGCGTCCTACGAGCAGTACTTC.